The 24 T cell receptor beta chains presented below share a single source sample, sequenced in a study of blood T cell repertoires in COVID-19. TCRdb's copy holds only in-frame clones and misses some; the assay was immunoSEQ multiplex PCR. The table has some 320,000 clones, almost 85% seen once. Sequences were obtained from peripheral blood. These receptors were obtained from a human donor in a cohort sampled during active COVID-19.

CDR3 bases: TGTGCCACCAGTGACTCCACCCTGACAGTAATTCGACCCGATGAGCAGTTCTTC. Amino acids: CATSDSTLTVIRPDEQFF. The chain couples TRBV24-1 to TRBJ2-1, with D perhaps matching TRBD1 (5 bases). Germline assignment: CDR1 KGHDR and CDR2 SFDVKD. V was trimmed by 4 bases and J by 8 bases, leaving 26 bases between them. This CDR3 has 18 residues.

A single count supports this clone. The CDR3 loop is CASGFSSGGAILTNEQFF. Written as DNA, the CDR3 is TGTGCTAGTGGTTTTAGTAGCGGGGGGGCTATCCTAACGAATGAGCAGTTCTTC. V and J are TRBV12-5 and TRBJ2-1; TRBD2 matches at 11 bases. Losses at the gene ends were 3 bases for V and 7 bases for J; bases not matched to a gene: 14. The germline CDR1 and CDR2 sequences are LGHNT and FRNRAP. CDR3 size: 18 residues.

The genes are TRBV6-6 and TRBJ2-7; D is unresolved. From germline, CDR1 is MNHNY and CDR2 SVGAGI (reference sequence). The CDR3 length is 15 residues. Trimming left V 7 bases short and J 2 bases short, with 18 bases between. CDR3 bases: TGTGCCAGCAAATACGTGGCCACAACAACCTACGAGCAGTACTTC. Translated: CASKYVATTTYEQYF.

The chain employs TRBV2 and TRBJ1-1, with a tentative D call TRBD1 (6 bases). The ends were cut back, 5 bases at V and 1 base at J, with 11 bases in the middle. The V gene's germline CDR1 is SNHLY and CDR2 FYNNEI. The CDR3 has 14 residues. CDR3 sequence: CASSKHRENTEAFF. CDR3 coding DNA: TGTGCCAGCAGTAAACACAGGGAGAACACTGAAGCTTTCTTT.

This clone was picked up one time. The rearrangement joins TRBV4-2 to TRBJ2-6, with a possible D match to TRBD2 (6 bases). The CDR3 totals 14 residues. Between the trimmed V and J ends, which lost 1 base and 10 bases, there was a span of 11 bases. CDR1 and CDR2 from the germline V gene are LGHNA and YNFKEQ. The CDR3 nucleotides are TGTGCCAGCAGCCAAGGGAGGGCCCCGAACGTCCTGACTTTC. Translated, it gives CASSQGRAPNVLTF.

The rearrangement links TRBV19 to TRBJ1-2; 7 nucleotides match TRBD1. This CDR3 region has 13 residues. The V gene's germline CDR1 is LNHDA and CDR2 SQIVND (reference sequence). Trimming removed 5 bases from V and 3 bases from J; junction bases left unmatched: 3. CDR3 protein: CASSGDSYYGYTF. The CDR3 bases are TGTGCCAGTAGTGGGGACAGCTACTATGGCTACACCTTC.

This chain joins TRBV3-1 (or the pseudogene TRBV3-2) and TRBJ2-7; perhaps TRBD1 as D (6 bases). The V end lost 0 bases, the J end lost 6 bases, and 15 bases lay between the germline ends. The germline gives CDR1 LGHDT, CDR2 YNNKEL (reference sequence). There are 15 residues in the CDR3. CDR3 amino acids: CASSQETGHLGEQYF. In nucleotides, the CDR3 is TGTGCCAGCAGCCAAGAGACAGGCCATCTAGGCGAGCAGTACTTC.

This clone came up once. This chain links TRBV28 with TRBJ1-1; perhaps TRBD1 as D (6 bases). In germline, CDR1 is MDHEN, CDR2 SYDVKM. V was clipped by 1 base and J by 8 bases, with 11 bases between them. This CDR3 contains 13 residues. The CDR3 DNA reads TGTGCCAGCAGTTTATTTGGACAGTTCGAAGCTTTCTTT. It is translated as CASSLFGQFEAFF.

V usage is TRBV5-6 and J usage is TRBJ1-4; no firm D call. This CDR3 has 14 amino acids. CDR1 is SGHDT, CDR2 YYEEEE, per germline. The V end was cut by 4 bases, the J end by 6 bases, with 13 bases between. This chain's CDR3 is CASSGTGGHEKLFF. The CDR3 nucleotides are TGTGCCAGCAGCGGCACGGGAGGTCATGAAAAACTGTTTTTT.

V gene TRBV6-5 combines with J gene TRBJ2-7; 8 bases line up with TRBD1. CDR1 and CDR2 (germline): MNHEY, SVGAGI. The CDR3 has 15 amino acids. The J segment lost 5 bases and the V segment lost 5 bases, leaving 11 bases of the junction unmatched. The CDR3 region is CASSSTDRDINEQYF. CDR3 coding DNA: TGTGCCAGCAGTAGCACGGACAGGGACATCAACGAGCAGTACTTC.

The chain has TRBV2 and TRBJ2-7; possibly TRBD2 for D (5 bases). CDR1 and CDR2 from the germline V gene are SNHLY and FYNNEI. CDR3 length: 13 residues. Trimming took off 5 bases at V and 3 bases at J, with 11 bases between the two ends. The CDR3 bases are TGTGCCAGCAGTAAGGACTTATACTACGAGCAGTACTTC. This translates into CASSKDLYYEQYF.

V and J are TRBV5-5 and TRBJ2-3; 7 bases are shared with TRBD2. J was trimmed by 4 bases and V by 0 bases; bases with no gene match: 8. Germline-derived CDR1 and CDR2 are SGHKS and YYEKEE (reference sequence). CDR3 length: 16 amino acids. For the CDR3, the DNA is TGTGCCAGCAGCTTGGTCGGCAGCGGGGTCGCAGATACGCAGTATTTT. Amino acid sequence: CASSLVGSGVADTQYF.

The chain links TRBV7-2 to TRBJ2-7; D is possibly TRBD1 (5 bases). The germline gives CDR1 SGHTA, CDR2 FQGNSA. The CDR3 totals 15 residues. V shed 5 bases and J shed 3 bases, with 17 bases lying between them. This CDR3 is CASSQTVIYYYEQYF. DNA for the CDR3: TGTGCCAGCAGCCAGACAGTTATTTACTACTACGAGCAGTACTTC.

The chain couples TRBV24-1 to TRBJ1-2; a possible D gene is TRBD1 (6 bases). The length of the CDR3 is 16 residues. V dropped 2 bases and J dropped 6 bases, with 18 bases sitting between them. Per germline, CDR1 KGHDR and CDR2 SFDVKD. Written as DNA, the CDR3 is TGTGCCACCAGTGATTCCAGGGGCCCTGTTTATGATGGCTACACCTTC. This codes for CATSDSRGPVYDGYTF.

The rearrangement links TRBV3-1 (or the pseudogene TRBV3-2) to TRBJ1-2, with D uncertain. V was shortened by 1 base and J by 4 bases, with 7 bases between the two germline ends. The germline CDR1 and CDR2 sequences are LGHDT and YNNKEL (reference sequence). This CDR3 has 13 residues. DNA for the CDR3: TGTGCCAGCAGCCAAGCAGCGGCCTATGGCTACACCTTC. It specifies CASSQAAAYGYTF.

The J gene is TRBJ2-3, the V gene TRBV28; D unresolved. Trimming stripped 5 bases from V and 0 bases from J, with 12 bases between. Germline V lookup: CDR1 MDHEN, CDR2 SYDVKM. The CDR3 runs 15 residues. The CDR3 coding sequence is TGTGCCAGCAGTCCTTTTCTAGAAAGCACAGATACGCAGTATTTT. It encodes CASSPFLESTDTQYF.

This chain links TRBV7-9 with TRBJ2-7, with 16 bases aligning to TRBD2. The germline V gene encodes CDR1 SEHNR and CDR2 FQNEAQ (reference sequence). The CDR3 has 16 residues. The V gene end was trimmed by 5 bases and the J gene end by 4 bases; junction bases not matched to a gene: 5. The CDR3 sequence: CASSRGTSGGEYEQYF. CDR3 nucleotide sequence: TGTGCCAGCAGCCGCGGGACTAGCGGGGGGGAATACGAGCAGTACTTC.

The CDR3 bases are TGTGCCAGCAGTTACCAGAAGGGAAACACCATATATTTT. Protein sequence: CASSYQKGNTIYF. The gene calls are TRBV6-5 and TRBJ1-3; no clear D. Per germline, CDR1 MNHEY and CDR2 SVGAGI. Trimming took off 2 bases at V and 4 bases at J, with 6 bases between the two ends. CDR3 length: 13 residues.

V is TRBV2 and J is TRBJ1-1; tentatively, D is TRBD1 (6 bases). Germline-derived CDR1 and CDR2 are SNHLY and FYNNEI. Trimming removed 5 bases from V and 0 bases from J, with 13 bases in between. The CDR3 contains 15 residues. CDR3 DNA: TGTGCCAGCAGTCGAAGGACAGTAATGAACACTGAAGCTTTCTTT. Its translation is CASSRRTVMNTEAFF.

V gene TRBV29-1 combines with J gene TRBJ1-2; weak D call: TRBD1 (5 bases). The CDR3 length is 14 residues. V was pared by 1 base and J by 5 bases, with 14 bases between. The germline CDR1 and CDR2 sequences are SQVTM and ANQGSEA. CDR3 coding DNA: TGCAGCGTTGAAGGCCTGGACAACTTTTATGGCTACACCTTC. Amino acid sequence: CSVEGLDNFYGYTF.

V is TRBV7-3 and J is TRBJ2-5; 7 positions match TRBD1. V was clipped by 2 bases and J by 1 base; unmatched bases: 4. CDR3 length: 15 residues. Per the germline V gene, CDR1 is SGHTA and CDR2 is FQGTGA. The DNA of the CDR3 is TGTGCCAGCAGCTTACGTACAGGGGCCCAAGAGACCCAGTACTTC. It codes for CASSLRTGAQETQYF.

V and J are TRBV3-1 (or the pseudogene TRBV3-2) and TRBJ2-7; 8 nucleotides match TRBD2. CDR3 length: 13 amino acids. The V gene end was trimmed by 1 base and the J gene end by 5 bases; junction bases not matched to a gene: 1. Germline CDR1 is LGHDT and CDR2 is YNNKEL (reference sequence). DNA of the CDR3: TGTGCCAGCAGCCAAGTCGGGGGGGACGAGCAGTACTTC. Translating gives CASSQVGGDEQYF.

This rearrangement joins TRBV5-4 to TRBJ1-1, with 8 nucleotides matching TRBD1. CDR1 and CDR2 from the germline V gene are SGHNT and YYREEE (reference sequence). Trimming at V came to 4 bases and at J to 10 bases, leaving 6 bases not matched to a gene. This CDR3 is 12 amino acids long. The CDR3 here is CASSLQGAGAFF. As DNA, the CDR3 is TGTGCCAGCAGCCTGCAGGGGGCGGGAGCTTTCTTT.

This chain uses TRBV4-1 with TRBJ2-3, with 13 bases lining up with TRBD2. V shed 4 bases, J shed 6 bases, and the junction held 7 bases outside the gene matches. The CDR3 consists of 16 residues. Germline-derived CDR1 and CDR2 are MGHRA and YSYEKL. In DNA, the CDR3 is TGCGCCAGCAGCCGAACTAGCGGGGGGGCAGGGGATACGCAGTATTTT. Amino acid sequence: CASSRTSGGAGDTQYF.